This TCR beta chain stems from a study of shared clonotypes between healthy human individuals. Regarding the study as a whole: Generally, naive subsets (rather than memory subsets) showed larger estimated richness.

A remark on this clone: Its specificity is not known.

Donation came from healthy HIV-negative adults that had no recent acute infections or vaccinations. Clones were read by immunoSEQ multiplex PCR, and TCRdb kept only the in-frame ones, dropping some. Here the sample spans around 1.5 million clones, nearly 99% being singletons. This clonotype was sampled from a man younger than 40 in good health. Specimen: naive CD4+ T cells sorted from blood. The subset is: CD45RA+ positively selected.

CDR3 DNA: TGTGCCACCAGCAGCCTGGGGAGCTCTGGGGCCAACGTCCTGACTTTC. Translation: CATSSLGSSGANVLTF. The chain has TRBV15 and TRBJ2-6, with D possibly TRBD2 on 5 matching bases. The CDR3 has 16 residues. Trimming took off 3 bases at V and 0 bases at J, with 9 bases between the two ends. CDR1 and CDR2 (germline): LNHNV, YYDKDF (reference sequence). The whole variable domain, remainder taken from reference TRBV15 and TRBJ2-6, is DAMVIQNPRYQVTQFGKPVTLSCSQTLNHNVMYWYQQKSSQAPKLLFHYYDKDFNNEADTPDNFQSRRPNTSFCFLDIRSPGLGDTAMYLCATSSLGSSGANVLTFGAGSRLTVL.